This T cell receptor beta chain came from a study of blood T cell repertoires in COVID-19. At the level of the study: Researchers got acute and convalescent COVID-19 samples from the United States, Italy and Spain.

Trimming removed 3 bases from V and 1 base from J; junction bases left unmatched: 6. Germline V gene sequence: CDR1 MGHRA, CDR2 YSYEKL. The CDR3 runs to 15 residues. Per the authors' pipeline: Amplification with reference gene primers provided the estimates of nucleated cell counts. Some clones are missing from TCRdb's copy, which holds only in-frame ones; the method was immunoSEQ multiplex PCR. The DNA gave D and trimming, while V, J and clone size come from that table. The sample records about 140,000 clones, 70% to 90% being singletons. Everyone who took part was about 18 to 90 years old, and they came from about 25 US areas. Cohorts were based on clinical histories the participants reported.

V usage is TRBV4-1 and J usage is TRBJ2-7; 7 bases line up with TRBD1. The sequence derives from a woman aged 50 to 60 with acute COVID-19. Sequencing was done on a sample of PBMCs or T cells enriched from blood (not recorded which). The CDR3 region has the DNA TGCGCCAGCAGCCAGAGGACAGGTTCATCCTACGAGCAGTACTTC. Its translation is CASSQRTGSSYEQYF.